This T cell receptor beta chain was retrieved from a study of T cell responses to AZD1222 COVID-19 vaccine. Regarding the study as a whole: Spike-specific TCR breadth and depth were elevated following two AZD1222 doses. With dominance at 160-218 and 743-854, vaccine-associated CD4 TCRs spanned spike. Donor demographics were predominantly white British with a female majority; clonal diversity may be underestimated.

The germline gives CDR1 SNHLY, CDR2 FYNNEI. This CDR3 has 15 residues. V trimming: 6 bases; J trimming: 5 bases; junction bases outside the gene matches: 6. Sequencing used immunoSEQ multiplex PCR; TCRdb keeps in-frame clones, though not all of them. The table shows 86,000 or so clones, with about 89% occurring only once. On this clone itself: Its specificity is unknown.

The clonotype comes from an adult in good health. The sequenced sample was peripheral blood, obtained on day 0 of MenACWY control vaccination. The chain carries TRBV2 and TRBJ1-5; 11 nucleotides align to TRBD1. The CDR3 reads CASRIRTGGDQPQHF. The CDR3 nucleotides read TGTGCCAGCAGGATCAGGACAGGGGGCGATCAGCCCCAGCATTTT.